This T cell receptor (beta chain) was profiled in a study of siplizumab effects on memory and regulatory T cells (dated by TCRdb to the late 2010s). Concerning the study at large: The study looked at the effect of siplizumab, an anti-CD2 antibody, on alloreactive T-cell subsets in allogeneic mixed lymphocyte reactions made from human PBMCs.

Trimming accounts for 4 bases at V and 4 bases at J, while the number of junction bases matched to no gene is 1. Looking up the germline V gene yields CDR1 ENHRY and CDR2 SYGVKD. CDR3 length: 14 amino acids, cysteine to phenylalanine. Only the CDR3 portion is preserved as DNA: 42 bases, with reading frame beginning at the first base. Additional sequencing covered unstimulated subsets from a few donor pairs, namely CD8+ effector memory, CD4+ naive, CD8+ TEMRA, CD4+ memory and CD8+ naive. Sorted unstimulated T cells and proliferating T cells recovered from mixed lymphocyte reactions were subjected to TCRbeta CDR3 sequencing. Fresh whole blood from around 11 HLA-typed healthy donors was used to isolate PBMCs. Library prep was done by the immunoSEQ multiplex PCR assay. Roughly 10^5 TCR templates per sample were assayed on the deep sequencing platform. Genomic DNA extracted from sorted T cells was the material used for TCRbeta CDR3 sequencing. In the original analysis: The R programming language was used for the clonal analysis of the TCRbeta CDR3 data. Alloreactive CD4+ and CD8+ clones were defined by comparing unstimulated samples with post-reaction CFSE-low samples. Regulatory or non-regulatory origin was assigned to alloreactive CD4+ clones by matching of sequences to sorted unstimulated Treg and non-Treg repertoires. TCRdb holds this immuneACCESS table with in-frame rearrangements only. Some clones are missing; in checked studies, unresolved V genes explain under half, and the rest has no known cause. D and trimming were read from the DNA, whereas the V and J calls and clone size are those reported in that table. This sample is represented by tens of thousands of clones; roughly 96% of them were singletons. Jointly, the top ten make up roughly 0.033% of the sample.

The study at large found these results: The cumulative frequency of alloreactive sequences that could be traced back to unstimulated CD4+ memory T cells was significantly reduced by siplizumab. Roughly 75-97% of proliferating CD4+ or CD8+ clones could not be assigned a naive or memory phenotype. Whether proliferating Tregs from siplizumab cultures actually had suppressive function was not functionally confirmed. Among mappable alloreactive CD4+ clones, an average Treg-derived fraction of about 70% was observed with siplizumab, compared with about 25% in control reactions. Greater diversity appeared to be present in unstimulated naive T cells than in memory T cells, and a substantial contribution to the alloresponse seemed to be made by naive cells. Because sequences below about 10^-5 frequency were poorly captured, only a minor fraction of alloreactive clones could be mapped to unstimulated subsets.

Note on this clone: The antigen this receptor binds is unknown. No much larger clonotype is one base removed from it; base qualities were not supplied.

The TCR comes from a human donor in good health. The rearrangement combines TRBV10-3 with TRBJ2-3; 11 nucleotides in the junction match TRBD1. What was sequenced was naive CD4+ T cells sorted from blood. The cell subset or site label of this sample denotes: unstimulated naive T cells. The nucleotides are TGTGCCATCAGTGGGACAGGGGGCCCAGATACGCAGTATTTT. It translates as CAISGTGGPDTQYF.